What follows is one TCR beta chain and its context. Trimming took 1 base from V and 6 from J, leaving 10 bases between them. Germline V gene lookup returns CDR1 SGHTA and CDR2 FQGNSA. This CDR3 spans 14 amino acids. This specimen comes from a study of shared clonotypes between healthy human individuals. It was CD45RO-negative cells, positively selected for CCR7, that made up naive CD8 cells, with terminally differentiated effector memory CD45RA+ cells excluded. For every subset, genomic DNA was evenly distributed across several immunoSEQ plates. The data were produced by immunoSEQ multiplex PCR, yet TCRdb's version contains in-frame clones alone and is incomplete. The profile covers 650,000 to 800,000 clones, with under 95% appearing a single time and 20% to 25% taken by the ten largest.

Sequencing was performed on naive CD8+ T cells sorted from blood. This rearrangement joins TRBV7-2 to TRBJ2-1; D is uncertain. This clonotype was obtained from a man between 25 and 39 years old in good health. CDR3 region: CASSLDRFTNEQFF. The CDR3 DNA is TGTGCCAGCAGCTTAGATCGGTTTACCAATGAGCAGTTCTTC.